Included here is one T cell receptor (beta chain) sequence, with context. This entry is derived from a study of T cell changes during pregnancy in multiple sclerosis. Germline lookup yields CDR1 MNHEY and CDR2 SMNVEV (reference sequence). The CDR3 sequence is 14 residues long. Trimming removed 4 bases from V and 3 bases from J, with 12 bases in between. Libraries were prepared by immunoSEQ multiplex PCR; TCRdb keeps only in-frame clonotypes and omits some of them. The top ten clones hold about 0.92% of a sample with tens of thousands of clones, about 90% of them seen once. Sequencing was performed on peripheral blood, taken in the second trimester of pregnancy. The rearrangement joins TRBV27 to TRBJ1-1; possibly TRBD1 for D (5 bases). The receptor's source is a female donor with multiple sclerosis, enrolled in a pregnancy study. The CDR3 is CASSSAGIDTEAFF. CDR3 sequence (DNA): TGTGCCAGCAGTTCCGCAGGGATTGACACTGAAGCTTTCTTT.